This paragraph reports one T cell receptor beta chain. From germline, CDR1 is SGHDT and CDR2 YYEEEE. V lost 1 base and J 6 bases, leaving 7 bases between the germline ends. There are 12 residues in the CDR3. The repertoire was sequenced with immunoSEQ multiplex PCR; TCRdb's copy has only in-frame clones and lacks some. The sample records nearly 30,000 clones, roughly 90% being singletons. The data were taken from a study of blood T cell repertoires in COVID-19. Study summary: The cDNA or gDNA used as material had been derived from T cells, B-cell-depleted T cells, or PBMCs.

The TCR originated in a man aged 70-80 years with active or convalescent COVID-19. The sample taken for sequencing was peripheral blood. This chain uses TRBV5-6 with TRBJ1-1, with D unclear. CDR3 amino acids: CASSLRLSEAFF. The CDR3 region has the DNA TGTGCCAGCAGCTTGCGGTTATCTGAAGCTTTCTTT.